This TCR beta chain was identified during a study of cytomegalovirus exposure and HLA in healthy donors. 13 Jbeta primers and 60 Vbeta primers were used for the PCR. The protocol was immunoSEQ multiplex PCR, while the TCRdb copy is restricted to in-frame clones and leaves out a portion. This table holds 150,000 to 180,000 clones, 65% to 85% found once. This CDR3 comprises 15 residues. Germline assignment: CDR1 SGHAT and CDR2 FQNNGV. The V end lost 5 bases, the J end lost 1 base, and 14 bases lay between the germline ends. As concerns this clone: As yet, its antigen is unknown.

Study outcomes and limitations: In a later analysis, HLA-associated TCR beta chains were more clonally expanded than equally common others. Presence/absence analyses treated sequencing depth as roughly uniform across donors. The authors enumerated over 150 TCR beta chains as linked to cytomegalovirus.

The TCR sequence derives from a man aged 18 to 35 in good health and CMV-seronegative. The rearrangement links TRBV11-2 to TRBJ1-1; D is unresolved. The sample was PBMCs. The CDR3 region has the DNA TGTGCCAGCAGCGTCTCGGGAAGGAGGAACACTGAAGCTTTCTTT. Translated, it gives CASSVSGRRNTEAFF. Full variable domain (remainder filled in from reference TRBV11-2 and TRBJ1-1): EAGVAQSPRYKIIEKRQSVAFWCNPISGHATLYWYQQILGQGPKLLIQFQNNGVVDDSQLPKDRFSAERLKGVDSTLKIQPAKLEDSAVYLCASSVSGRRNTEAFFGQGTRLTVV.